The clone carrying this T cell receptor beta chain showed up just a few times. Its antigen is still unknown. A quantitative 5'-RACE method, one with molecular barcodes, was used to make TCR beta libraries. Via MiXCR, TCRdb re-called the 5' RACE reads, giving one row per CDR3 protein. The profile shows 150,000 to 250,000 distinct CDR3 sequences, 9.5% to 15% of them singletons. The record originates from a study of CD8 T cells in ankylosing spondylitis. V was cut by 3 bases and J by 9 bases, with 18 bases left in between. Germline V gene data show CDR1 as KGHSH and CDR2 as LQKENI. The length of the CDR3 is 15 residues. Findings of the study overall: As reported, disease-linked clones showed significant enrichment in matched ankylosing spondylitis synovial fluid. Disease-linked clones proved CD8+ and comparatively uncommon in peripheral blood. Characteristic of ankylosing spondylitis blood, it appeared, was a TCR beta motif comprising roughly eight highly homologous variants.

V gene TRBV18 combines with J gene TRBJ2-1; D gene ambiguous. This receptor was taken from a male donor with ankylosing spondylitis or in good health (not recorded which). The sequenced sample consisted of blood, either unsorted or a sorted T cell fraction (not recorded which). DNA of the CDR3: TGTGCCAGCTCACCGATAAGCGAGGACCGGTCTGAGCAGTTCTTC. Encoded protein: CASSPISEDRSEQFF.